Reported below is one T cell receptor beta chain. Its antigen is not yet known. No base quality information exists; no much larger clone differs at one position. In the germline V gene, CDR1 corresponds to SGHTA and CDR2 to FQGNSA. Measured from the cysteine to the phenylalanine, the CDR3 is 17 residues long. CDR3 DNA is the only sequence kept; it has 51 bases, read in frame from the first base. V is reduced by 5 bases and J by 0 bases, leaving a spacing of 17 bases between them. The label giving this sample's time point can be read as: about 28 days (+/-7) after the second vaccine dose. AZD1222 recipients given second doses at about 4 weeks or at about 12 weeks were pooled, since spike-specific TCR depth and breadth were not found to differ between the two schedules. Vaccinee samples were obtained from the UK trials COV001 and COV002, which included a single-blind randomized controlled phase 2/3 trial of AZD1222 (ChAdOx1 nCoV-19) in healthy adults. For TCRbeta chain sequencing, PBMC samples were collected from trial participants at day 0 and at day 28 after the second dose.

The data stem from a study of T cell responses to AZD1222 COVID-19 vaccine (dated by TCRdb to 2020 to 2022). In terms of the full investigation: A total of approximately 240 trial participants underwent TCR sequencing, of whom 207 received two doses of AZD1222 and 26 received two doses of the MenACWY control vaccine. Enrollment into the trials was organized by age into subgroups of 18-55, 56-69 and 70-plus years, and those subgroups contained roughly 160, 29 and 62 TCR-sequenced participants, respectively. What the study reported, not specific to this receptor: Reportedly, almost half of the unique spike-specific TCRs recognized epitopes lying outside the regions that are mutated in the B.1.351 and B.1.1.7 variants. A significant rise in spike-specific TCR breadth and depth was observed after two AZD1222 doses relative to day 0 and relative to MenACWY recipients. The vaccine-associated CD4 TCRs covered the entire spike protein, and the dominant responses fell in regions 160-218 and 743-854. No day 14 peak-response samples were available, so repertoires were characterized only after the peak T cell response. Most participants were white British and females outnumbered males, and the authors suggested that clonal diversity may have been underestimated. Conclusions about previously exposed vaccinees were limited because only 6 or 7 AZD1222 recipients were SARS-CoV-2 seropositive at baseline. The 56-69-year group was small, and its depth increase did not reach significance, likely because of low power.

The CDR3 regions of human TCRbeta chains were analyzed by immunosequencing. As for the authors' bioinformatics: Repertoire TCRs were checked for matches against a reference library of SARS-CoV-2-specific TCRs that had been generated using the MIRA antigen-specificity platform. Breadth was defined as the fraction of unique TCRs that were SARS-CoV-2-associated, and depth was defined as the fraction of total T cells that were SARS-CoV-2-associated. Each spike-specific TCR was assigned to its reactive spike region and to a CD4 or CD8 class using the MIRA data. Log10-transformed breadth and depth values were compared by one-way ANOVA with Sidak's multiple comparisons tests. Not all clones reach the TCRdb copy of this immuneACCESS table, which keeps in-frame sequences only. Checked studies attribute under half of the gap to unresolved V genes and leave the rest unexplained. That table supplies the V and J calls and clone size; D and trimming were determined from the DNA. In all, the sample holds under 95,000 clones, and around nine tenths of those were seen once. The ten top clones hold 6.9% of the sample.

The chain is made from TRBV7-2 and TRBJ1-3; the D segment could be TRBD1, given 5 matching bases. Sequenced material: peripheral blood, taken 28 days after the second AZD1222 dose. This clonotype was sampled from an adult who received the AZD1222 COVID-19 vaccine. The DNA is TGTGCCAGCAGCCCCGGGGACCCCGGTTCCTCTGGAAACACCATATATTTT. Its translation is CASSPGDPGSSGNTIYF.